These T cell receptor beta chains were read from a single sample in a study of control samples from healthy donors and cancer patients. The table came from immunoSEQ multiplex PCR; TCRdb's copy has only in-frame clones and leaves some out. The sample comprises around 120,000 clones, about 95% of which are singletons, and 3.6% rests with the top ten. The source material was blood. All receptors come from a man aged 25 to 40 in good health. Each CDR3 is given with its conserved first and last residue. D genes are given only for firm matches. Size is stated for part of the rows, as once, few or many counts, or as a class when the clone is expanded.

D	J	V	size	DNA	CDR3
NA	TRBJ1-1	TRBV25-1	NA	TGTGCCAGCAGTGAAAAGAACTTAAGAGCTTTCTTT	CASSEKNLRAFF
NA	TRBJ1-2	TRBV4-1	NA	TGCGCCAGCAGCCAAGATCAAAATAGCCAGGGAATCGTTGGCTACACCTTC	CASSQDQNSQGIVGYTF
NA	TRBJ2-5	TRBV11-3	NA	TGTGCCAGCAGCTTAGGCCAGCGTGAGACCCAGTACTTC	CASSLGQRETQYF
NA	TRBJ1-1	TRBV21-1	NA	TGTGCCAGCACGCAGCGAGTCACCTTGAACACTGAAGCTTTCTTT	CASTQRVTLNTEAFF
NA	TRBJ1-2	TRBV5-1	NA	TGCGCCAGCAGCTTGTATACCGGGGGCTCTGGCTATGGCTACACCTTC	CASSLYTGGSGYGYTF
TRBD1	TRBJ2-7	TRBV27	NA	TGTGCCAGCAGTCGCCGGGACAGGGTCTACGAGCAGTACTTC	CASSRRDRVYEQYF
TRBD1	TRBJ1-1	TRBV6-5	NA	TGTGCCAGCAGTTACGAAGAGACAGGGAGCACTGAAGCTTTCTTT	CASSYEETGSTEAFF
NA	TRBJ1-5	TRBV30	NA	TGTGCCTGGAGTTTTGGCAGCGCAGGCAGCAATCAGCCCCAGCATTTT	CAWSFGSAGSNQPQHF
TRBD1	TRBJ2-7	TRBV30	NA	TGTGCCTGGGACAGGGACCGCGAGCAGTACTTC	CAWDRDREQYF
NA	TRBJ1-1	TRBV7-6	NA	TGTGCCAGCAGCTTAGAGGTTCTGAGCGTCGCTTTCTTT	CASSLEVLSVAFF
NA	TRBJ2-5	TRBV18	NA	TGTGCCAGCTCACCACCGGATGAGACCCAGTACTTC	CASSPPDETQYF
TRBD1	TRBJ1-1	TRBV25-1	NA	TGTGCCAGCAGTGAATCCGGGACAGGGCCCAACACTGAAGCTTTCTTT	CASSESGTGPNTEAFF
TRBD1	TRBJ1-5	TRBV2	NA	TGTGCCAGCAGCTGGGAGGGGACAGTAAATCAGCCCCAGCATTTT	CASSWEGTVNQPQHF
NA	TRBJ2-5	TRBV5-1	NA	TGCGCCAGCAGCTTGGGACCCGAAGGGCGAGAGACCCAGTACTTC	CASSLGPEGRETQYF
NA	TRBJ1-1	TRBV5-1	NA	TGCGCCAGCAGCGACGAGATGAACACTGAAGCTTTCTTT	CASSDEMNTEAFF
NA	TRBJ1-2	TRBV7-9	NA	TGTGCCAGCAGCTTAGGCTACCCGGGGTCCGGCTACACCTTC	CASSLGYPGSGYTF
TRBD1	TRBJ1-2	TRBV3-1/TRBV3-2	NA	TGTGCCAGCAGCCCGGACAGGAACTATGGCTACACCTTC	CASSPDRNYGYTF
NA	TRBJ2-7	TRBV2	NA	TGTGCCAGACAGGGCGGGAACGAGCAGTACTTC	CARQGGNEQYF
TRBD1	TRBJ2-5	TRBV11-2	NA	TGTGCCAGCAGCTTGCTCGCGCTCAGGGGGGAGACCCAGTACTTC	CASSLLALRGETQYF
NA	TRBJ1-5	TRBV2	once	TGTGCCAGCAGTGGGGAGACCAATCAGCCCCAGCATTTT	CASSGETNQPQHF
TRBD1	TRBJ2-7	TRBV29-1	few	TGCAGCGTTGTTGACCGGGACAGCTACGAGCAGTACTTC	CSVVDRDSYEQYF
NA	TRBJ1-6	TRBV6-5	NA	TGTGCCAGCAGGTACAGGGCCTCCTATAATTCACCCCTCCACTTT	CASRYRASYNSPLHF
NA	TRBJ1-1	TRBV15	NA	TGTGCCACAAGAGAGGAGGCCCGAAACACTGAAGCTTTCTTT	CATREEARNTEAFF
NA	TRBJ2-7	TRBV3-1/TRBV3-2	once	TGTGCCAGCAGCCGCCGGGGCAGTCGATACGAGCAGTACTTC	CASSRRGSRYEQYF